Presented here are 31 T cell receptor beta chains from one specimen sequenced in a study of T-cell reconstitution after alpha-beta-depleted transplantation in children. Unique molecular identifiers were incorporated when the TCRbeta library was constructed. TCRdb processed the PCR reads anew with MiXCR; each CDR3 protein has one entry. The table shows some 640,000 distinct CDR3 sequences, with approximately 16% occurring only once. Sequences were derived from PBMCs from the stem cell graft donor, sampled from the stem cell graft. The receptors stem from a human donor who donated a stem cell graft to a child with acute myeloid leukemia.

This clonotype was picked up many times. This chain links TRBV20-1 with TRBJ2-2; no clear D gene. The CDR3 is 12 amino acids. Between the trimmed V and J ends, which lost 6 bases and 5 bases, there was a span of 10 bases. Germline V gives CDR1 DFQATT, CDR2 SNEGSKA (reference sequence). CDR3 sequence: CSASAVTGELFF. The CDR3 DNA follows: TGCAGTGCGTCGGCGGTAACCGGGGAGCTGTTTTTT.

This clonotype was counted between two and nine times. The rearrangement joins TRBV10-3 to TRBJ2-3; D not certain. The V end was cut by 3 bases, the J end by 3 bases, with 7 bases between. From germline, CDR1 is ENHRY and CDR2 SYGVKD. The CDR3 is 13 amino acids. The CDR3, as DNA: TGTGCCATCAGTGAAAGGGAAACAGATACGCAGTATTTT. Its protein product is CAISERETDTQYF.

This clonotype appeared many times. The CDR3 is CSARERGVDGYTF. CDR3 in DNA: TGCAGTGCTAGAGAGAGAGGGGTAGACGGCTACACCTTC. This chain links TRBV20-1 with TRBJ1-2, with a possible D match to TRBD1 (5 bases). The V gene's germline CDR1 is DFQATT and CDR2 SNEGSKA (reference sequence). Deletions cut 0 bases from V and 8 bases from J, with 13 bases between. The CDR3 consists of 13 residues.

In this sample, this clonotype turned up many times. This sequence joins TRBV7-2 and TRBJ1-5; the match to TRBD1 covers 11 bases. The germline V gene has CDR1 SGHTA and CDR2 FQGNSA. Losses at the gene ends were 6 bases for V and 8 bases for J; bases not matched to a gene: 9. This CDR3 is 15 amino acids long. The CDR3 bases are TGTGCCAGCAGAAGGACAGGGGGCGTAAGGGAGCCCCAGCATTTT. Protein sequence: CASRRTGGVREPQHF.

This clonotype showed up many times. As DNA, the CDR3 is TGTGCCAGCAGGCCCCTTCTCGCCGGGGAGCTGTTTTTT. Its translation: CASRPLLAGELFF. V is TRBV11-2 and J is TRBJ2-2, with D uncertain. Germline assignment: CDR1 SGHAT and CDR2 FQNNGV. The CDR3 loop spans 13 amino acids. The ends were cut back, 6 bases at V and 6 bases at J, with 11 bases in the middle.

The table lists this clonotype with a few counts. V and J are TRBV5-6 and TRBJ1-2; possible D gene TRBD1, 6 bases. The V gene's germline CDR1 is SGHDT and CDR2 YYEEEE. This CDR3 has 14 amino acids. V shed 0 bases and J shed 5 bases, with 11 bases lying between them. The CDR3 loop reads CASSLGQAAYGYTF. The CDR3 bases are TGTGCCAGCAGCTTGGGACAGGCAGCGTATGGCTACACCTTC.

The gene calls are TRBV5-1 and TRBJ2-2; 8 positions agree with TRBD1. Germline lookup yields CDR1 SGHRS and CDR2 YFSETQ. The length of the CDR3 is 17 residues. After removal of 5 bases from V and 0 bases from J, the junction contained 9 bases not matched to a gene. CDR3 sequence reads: CASSSGTGYSNTGELFF. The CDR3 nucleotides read TGCGCCAGCAGTTCCGGGACAGGTTACTCGAACACCGGGGAGCTGTTTTTT.

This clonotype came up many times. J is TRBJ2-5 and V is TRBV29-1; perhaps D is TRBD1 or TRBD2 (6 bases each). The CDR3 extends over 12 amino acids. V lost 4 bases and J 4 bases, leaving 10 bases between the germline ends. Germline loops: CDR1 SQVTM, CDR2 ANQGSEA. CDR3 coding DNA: TGCAGCGTTGTACCGGGGGCAGAGACCCAGTACTTC. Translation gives CSVVPGAETQYF.

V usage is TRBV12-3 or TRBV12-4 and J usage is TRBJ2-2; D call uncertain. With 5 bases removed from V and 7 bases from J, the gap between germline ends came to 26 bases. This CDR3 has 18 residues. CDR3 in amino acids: CASSLTFSFNSQRGELFF. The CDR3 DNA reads TGTGCCAGCAGTCTAACCTTCTCATTTAACTCCCAACGCGGGGAGCTGTTTTTT.

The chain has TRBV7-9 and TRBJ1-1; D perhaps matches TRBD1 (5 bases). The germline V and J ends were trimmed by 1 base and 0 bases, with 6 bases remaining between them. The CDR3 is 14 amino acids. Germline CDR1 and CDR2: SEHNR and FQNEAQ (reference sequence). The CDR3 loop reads CASSLEQVNTEAFF. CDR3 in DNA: TGTGCCAGCAGCTTAGAACAGGTGAACACTGAAGCTTTCTTT.

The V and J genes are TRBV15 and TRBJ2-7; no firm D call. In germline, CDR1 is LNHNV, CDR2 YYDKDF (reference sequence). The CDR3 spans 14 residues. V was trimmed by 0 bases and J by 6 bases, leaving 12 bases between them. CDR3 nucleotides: TGTGCCACCAGCAGAGACTTCGGGCCACCCGAGCAGTACGTC. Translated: CATSRDFGPPEQYV.

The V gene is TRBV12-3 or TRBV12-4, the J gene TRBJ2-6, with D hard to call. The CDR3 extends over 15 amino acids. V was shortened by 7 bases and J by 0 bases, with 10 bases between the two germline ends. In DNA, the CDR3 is TGTGCCAGCAATTTGAGGACCTCTGGGGCCAACGTCCTGACTTTC. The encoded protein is CASNLRTSGANVLTF.

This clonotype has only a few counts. The CDR3 here is CASSAQENTEAFF. Here the CDR3 DNA reads TGTGCCAGCAGTGCCCAAGAGAACACTGAAGCTTTCTTT. The V and J genes are TRBV6-4 and TRBJ1-1; D ambiguous. The V gene's germline CDR1 is MRHNA and CDR2 SNTAGT. The V end lost 4 bases, the J end lost 1 base, and 7 bases lay between the germline ends. The CDR3 is 13 residues long.

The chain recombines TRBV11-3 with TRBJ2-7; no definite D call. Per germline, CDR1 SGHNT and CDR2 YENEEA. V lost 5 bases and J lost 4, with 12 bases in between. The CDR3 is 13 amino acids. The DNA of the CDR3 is TGTGCCAGCAGCACCGCGGACGCATACGAGCAGTACTTC. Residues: CASSTADAYEQYF.

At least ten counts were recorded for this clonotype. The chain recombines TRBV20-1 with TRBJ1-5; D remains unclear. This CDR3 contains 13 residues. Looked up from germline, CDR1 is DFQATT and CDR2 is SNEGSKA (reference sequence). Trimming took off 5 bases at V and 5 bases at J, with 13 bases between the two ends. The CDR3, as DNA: TGCAGTGCTCCCGGGAAACTTGATCAGCCCCAGCATTTT. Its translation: CSAPGKLDQPQHF.

CDR3 in amino acids: CASSFIPPEGLTAGELFF. CDR3 bases: TGTGCCAGCAGTTTCATTCCACCTGAGGGTCTCACCGCCGGGGAGCTGTTTTTT. The J gene is TRBJ2-2, the V gene TRBV12-3 or TRBV12-4; TRBD2 might be the D (5 bases). The CDR3 runs to 18 residues. With 3 bases removed from V and 6 bases from J, the gap between germline ends came to 23 bases.

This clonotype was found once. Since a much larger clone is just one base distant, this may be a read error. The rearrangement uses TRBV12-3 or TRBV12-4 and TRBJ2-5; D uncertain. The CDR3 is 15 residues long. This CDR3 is CSSTQDGWPQETQYF. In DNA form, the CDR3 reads TGTTCCAGCACCCAAGATGGATGGCCACAAGAGACCCAGTACTTC.

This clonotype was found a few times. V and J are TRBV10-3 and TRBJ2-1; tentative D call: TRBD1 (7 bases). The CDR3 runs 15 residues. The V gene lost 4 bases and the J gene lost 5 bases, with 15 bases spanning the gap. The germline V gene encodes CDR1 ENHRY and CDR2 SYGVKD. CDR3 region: CAISGETGTDNEQFF. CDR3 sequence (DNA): TGTGCCATCAGTGGCGAGACAGGGACTGACAATGAGCAGTTCTTC.

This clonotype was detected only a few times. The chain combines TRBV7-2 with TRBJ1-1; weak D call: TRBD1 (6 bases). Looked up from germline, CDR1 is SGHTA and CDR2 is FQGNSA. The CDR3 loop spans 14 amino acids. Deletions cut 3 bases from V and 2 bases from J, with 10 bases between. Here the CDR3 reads CASSFAGANTEAFF. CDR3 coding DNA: TGTGCCAGCAGCTTCGCAGGGGCTAACACTGAAGCTTTCTTT.

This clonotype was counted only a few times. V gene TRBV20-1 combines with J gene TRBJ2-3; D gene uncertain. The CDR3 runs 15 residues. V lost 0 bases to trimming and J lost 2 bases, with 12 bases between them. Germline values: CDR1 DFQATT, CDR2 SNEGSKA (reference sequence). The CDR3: CSARDLRAATDTQYF. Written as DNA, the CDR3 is TGCAGTGCTAGAGATCTCCGAGCTGCCACAGATACGCAGTATTTT.

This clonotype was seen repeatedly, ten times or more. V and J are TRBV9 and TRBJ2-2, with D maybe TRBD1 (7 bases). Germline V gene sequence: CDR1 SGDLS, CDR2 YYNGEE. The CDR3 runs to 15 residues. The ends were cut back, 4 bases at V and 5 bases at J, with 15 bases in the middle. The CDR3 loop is CASSLEGAVTGELFF. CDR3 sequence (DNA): TGTGCCAGCAGCCTGGAGGGGGCGGTGACCGGGGAGCTGTTTTTT.

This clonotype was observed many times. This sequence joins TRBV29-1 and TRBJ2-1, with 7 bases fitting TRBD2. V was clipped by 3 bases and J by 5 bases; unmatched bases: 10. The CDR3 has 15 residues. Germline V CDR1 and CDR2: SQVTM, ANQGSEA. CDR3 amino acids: CSVEASGRGDNEQFF. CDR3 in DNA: TGCAGCGTTGAGGCCTCTGGACGGGGGGACAATGAGCAGTTCTTC.

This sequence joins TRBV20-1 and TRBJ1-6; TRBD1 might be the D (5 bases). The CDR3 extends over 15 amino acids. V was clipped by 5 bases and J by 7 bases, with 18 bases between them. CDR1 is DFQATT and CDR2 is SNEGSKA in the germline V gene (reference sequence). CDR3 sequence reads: CSARFSGTTNSPLHF. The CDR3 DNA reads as TGCAGTGCTCGGTTTTCCGGGACGACGAATTCACCCCTCCACTTT.

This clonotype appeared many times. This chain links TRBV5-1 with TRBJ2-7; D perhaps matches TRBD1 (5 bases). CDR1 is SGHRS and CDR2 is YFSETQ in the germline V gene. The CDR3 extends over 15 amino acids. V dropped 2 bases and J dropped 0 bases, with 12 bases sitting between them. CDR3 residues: CASSLGSGNSYEQYV. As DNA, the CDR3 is TGCGCCAGCAGCTTAGGGTCAGGGAACTCCTACGAGCAGTACGTC.

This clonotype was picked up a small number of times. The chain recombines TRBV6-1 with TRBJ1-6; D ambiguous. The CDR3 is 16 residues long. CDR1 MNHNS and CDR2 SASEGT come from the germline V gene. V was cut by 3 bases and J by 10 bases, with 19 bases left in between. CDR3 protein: CASSDTSRVETSPLHF. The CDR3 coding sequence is TGTGCCAGCAGTGATACCTCACGGGTGGAGACGTCACCCCTCCACTTT.

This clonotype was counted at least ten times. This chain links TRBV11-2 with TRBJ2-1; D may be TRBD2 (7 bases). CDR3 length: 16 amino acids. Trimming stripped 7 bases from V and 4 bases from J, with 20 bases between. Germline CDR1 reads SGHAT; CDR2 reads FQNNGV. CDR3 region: CASKKKSGDTYNEQFF. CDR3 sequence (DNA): TGTGCCAGCAAAAAAAAGAGCGGGGACACATACAATGAGCAGTTCTTC. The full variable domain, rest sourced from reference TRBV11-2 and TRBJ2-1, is EAGVAQSPRYKIIEKRQSVAFWCNPISGHATLYWYQQILGQGPKLLIQFQNNGVVDDSQLPKDRFSAERLKGVDSTLKIQPAKLEDSAVYLCASKKKSGDTYNEQFFGPGTRLTVL.

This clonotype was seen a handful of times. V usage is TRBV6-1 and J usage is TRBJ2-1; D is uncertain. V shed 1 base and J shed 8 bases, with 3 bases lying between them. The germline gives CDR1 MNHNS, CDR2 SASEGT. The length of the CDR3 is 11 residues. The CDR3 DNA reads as TGTGCCAGCAGTGAAGTCGATGAGCAGTTCTTC. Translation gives CASSEVDEQFF.

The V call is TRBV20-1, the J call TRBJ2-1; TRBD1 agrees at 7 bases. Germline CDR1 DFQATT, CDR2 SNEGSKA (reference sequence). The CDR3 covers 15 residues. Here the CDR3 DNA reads TGCAGCGCCGGCTCCAGGACAGGAGAAAGAGATGAGCAGTTCTTC. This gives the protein CSAGSRTGERDEQFF.

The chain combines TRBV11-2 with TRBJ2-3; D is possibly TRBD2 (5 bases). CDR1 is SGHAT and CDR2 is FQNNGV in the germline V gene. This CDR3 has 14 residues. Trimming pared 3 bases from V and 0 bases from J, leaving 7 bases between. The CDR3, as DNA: TGTGCCAGCAGCTTCGGGGAGAGCACAGATACGCAGTATTTT. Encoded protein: CASSFGESTDTQYF.

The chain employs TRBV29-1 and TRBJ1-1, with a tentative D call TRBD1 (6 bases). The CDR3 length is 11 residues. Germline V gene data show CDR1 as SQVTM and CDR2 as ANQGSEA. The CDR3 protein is CTAEGGAEAFF. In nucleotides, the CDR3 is TGCACCGCCGAGGGGGGGGCTGAAGCTTTCTTT.

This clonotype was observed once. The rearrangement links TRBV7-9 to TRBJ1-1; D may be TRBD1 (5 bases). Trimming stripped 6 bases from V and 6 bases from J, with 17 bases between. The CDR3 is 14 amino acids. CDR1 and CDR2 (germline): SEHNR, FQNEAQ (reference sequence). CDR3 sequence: CASSGGLMGPEAFF. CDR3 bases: TGTGCCAGCAGTGGGGGTTTGATGGGCCCTGAAGCTTTCTTT.